Sequencing of this T cell receptor beta chain was carried out in a study of CD8 T cells in ankylosing spondylitis (dated 2017 in TCRdb). Regarding the research as a whole: T cell receptor beta repertoires were profiled in healthy donors and ankylosing spondylitis patients so that disease-linked TCR variants could be found. The whole study cohort included 90 to 120 healthy donors and over 20 ankylosing spondylitis patients. Peripheral blood samples were taken, and synovial fluid was additionally collected from ankylosing spondylitis patients.

The CDR3 spans 15 residues, from the cysteine through the phenylalanine. The entry retains the CDR3 DNA only, 45 bases that are in frame from base 1. V is trimmed back by 2 bases and J by 6 bases, and the junction contains 3 bases that no gene match accounts for. Sequencing instrument: Illumina HiSeq 2500. TCR beta libraries were prepared by quantitative 5'-RACE with molecular barcodes. The published analysis was carried out like this. A new computational method based on a probabilistic model of VDJ rearrangement was used to identify disease-linked TCR variants. TCRdb handled the public reads itself, with Q25 trimming in fastp and clone calling in MiXCR, and kept productive beta chains. Duplicate CDR3 protein sequences are folded into a single record with the most common DNA and genes. TCRdb assigned the V and J calls; the authors' analysis was not used. Here the sample has a few hundred thousand distinct CDR3 sequences; approximately 20% occur a single time. The ten largest clones represent about 17% of the sample.

Overall study results and their limits: A TCR beta motif made up of several highly homologous amino acid variants appeared to be characteristic of blood from ankylosing spondylitis patients. In peripheral blood, the disease-linked clones were found at relatively low frequencies and had a CD8+ phenotype. The disease-linked clones were reported as significantly enriched in matched synovial fluid samples from ankylosing spondylitis patients. Some TCR beta motif variants had previously been reported in synovial fluid and blood of reactive arthritis patients, which suggested common disease-initiation mechanisms.

Of note for this clonotype: Its antigen is not yet known. No base quality information exists; no much larger clone differs at one position.

Sequenced material: blood, either unsorted or a sorted T cell fraction (not recorded which). The receptor was derived from a male donor with ankylosing spondylitis. The receptor chain draws on TRBV12-3 or TRBV12-4 and TRBJ2-3; TRBD1 matches 12 bases in the middle. The base sequence is TGTGCCAGCAGTTTATTCGGGACAGGGGGCGATACGCAGTATTTT. Its coded protein is CASSLFGTGGDTQYF.